Listed below are T cell receptor beta chains from one sample, sequenced in a study of shared clonotypes between healthy human individuals. Only in-frame clones appear in the TCRdb table, and some are missing; sequencing was by immunoSEQ multiplex PCR. The data hold around 1.1 million clones, with around 82% observed a single time. The source material was memory CD4+ T cells from PBMCs. These receptors were taken from a man aged 18 to 35 in good health. Some clones in this sample may be carry-over from other donors' samples. CDR3s include the opening cysteine and the closing phenylalanine or tryptophan. A D gene is named only where the DNA matches it firmly. Part of the rows lack a size; the others show once, few, many or a class for expanded clones.

clone_size cdr3_length j_call d_call v_call cdr3_nt cdr3_aa
. 15 TRBJ2-1 . TRBV2 TGTGCCAGCAGGGAAGGGACTTATTATTACAATGAGCAGTTCTTC CASREGTYYYNEQFF
. 14 TRBJ2-5 TRBD2 TRBV11-2 TGTGCCAGCAGCCACCGACTAGCGGGAGAGACCCAGTACTTC CASSHRLAGETQYF
many 14 TRBJ1-5 . TRBV6-5 TGTGCCAGCAGTTACTCGGGGCGTGGGCAGCCCCAGCATTTT CASSYSGRGQPQHF
. 14 TRBJ2-5 . TRBV7-3 TGTGCCAGCAGTAAGAATGGGGAACAAGAGACCCAGTACTTC CASSKNGEQETQYF
. 14 TRBJ1-4 . TRBV29-1 TGCAGCGCACGTCCGGGGGTCTCTAATGAAAAACTGTTTTTT CSARPGVSNEKLFF
. 16 TRBJ2-3 . TRBV5-1 TGCGCCAGCAGCTTGGGTGTCCGGGGCCCAGCAGATACGCAGTATTTT CASSLGVRGPADTQYF
. 16 TRBJ2-1 TRBD2 TRBV9 TGTGCCAGCAGCGACGGACTAGCGGGAACCTACAATGAGCAGTTCTTC CASSDGLAGTYNEQFF
. 17 TRBJ2-5 TRBD2 TRBV7-3 TGTGCCAGCAGCTTAACAGGACTAGCGGGAGTCCCCGAGACCCAGTACTTC CASSLTGLAGVPETQYF
. 15 TRBJ2-1 TRBD2 TRBV2 TGTGCCAGCAGTGACCTTGCGGGAGGCTACAATGAGCAGTTCTTC CASSDLAGGYNEQFF
. 15 TRBJ2-1 . TRBV25-1 TGTGCCAGCAGTGCTTCAGGGGGGAGCTACAATGAGCAGTTCTTC CASSASGGSYNEQFF
. 15 TRBJ1-4 . TRBV28 TGTGCCAGCACCCCCCGGGGAAGCCCCAATGAAAAACTGTTTTTT CASTPRGSPNEKLFF
. 13 TRBJ2-2 . TRBV5-4 TGTGCCAGCAGCTTGGACTATACCGGGGAGCTGTTTTTT CASSLDYTGELFF
once 16 TRBJ2-7 TRBD1 TRBV6-6 TGTGCCAGCAGTTACCTTGCGACGGGACAGTCCTACGAGCAGTACTTC CASSYLATGQSYEQYF
. 15 TRBJ2-1 . TRBV5-1 TGCGCCAGCAGCTTGACTCGCAATACCTACAATGAGCAGTTCTTC CASSLTRNTYNEQFF
. 14 TRBJ1-1 . TRBV6-1 TGTGCCAGCAGAAAAACAACTATGAACACTGAAGCTTTCTTT CASRKTTMNTEAFF
. 15 TRBJ2-5 TRBD1 TRBV5-4 TGTGCCAGCAGCAACGGACAGGGGGCGCGAGAGACCCAGTACTTC CASSNGQGARETQYF
once 16 TRBJ2-5 TRBD2 TRBV30 TGTGCCTGGAGTGTATTTCCCAGGCGGGAGTGGGAGACCCAGTACTTC CAWSVFPRREWETQYF
. 14 TRBJ2-3 . TRBV4-2 TGTGCCAGCAGCCGGAAGGGAGAAACAGATACGCAGTATTTT CASSRKGETDTQYF
. 13 TRBJ2-4 . TRBV15 TGTGCCACCAGCAGAGATCTGATGGACATTCAGTACTTC CATSRDLMDIQYF
. 15 TRBJ1-3 . TRBV6-5 TGTGCCAGCAGTTACTCCCAACTGACAGAAAACACCATATATTTT CASSYSQLTENTIYF